A single sample is the source of the 14 T cell receptor beta chains below, sequenced in a study of blood T cell repertoires in COVID-19. Assay used: immunoSEQ multiplex PCR; TCRdb lists only in-frame clones, some missing. This sample has roughly 150,000 clones, with roughly 80% found just once. Sequencing input: PBMCs or T cells enriched from blood (not recorded which). These TCRs come from a woman in her fifties or sixties who had recovered from COVID-19.

The chain joins TRBV2 to TRBJ2-7; maybe TRBD1 (5 bases). This CDR3 spans 13 amino acids. From germline, CDR1 is SNHLY and CDR2 FYNNEI. Trimming shortened V by 6 bases and J by 0 bases, and 9 bases separated the two germline ends. The CDR3: CASRRQFSYEQYF. DNA for the CDR3: TGTGCCAGCAGACGACAGTTCTCCTACGAGCAGTACTTC.

This chain uses TRBV4-3 with TRBJ1-1, with D unclear. Germline V gene lookup returns CDR1 LGHNA and CDR2 YSLEER. This CDR3 region has 15 residues. Trimming cost V 0 bases and J 3 bases, with 11 bases left between them. CDR3 in DNA: TGCGCCAGCAGCCAAGACGGGGTGGGTGACACTGAAGCTTTCTTT. Encoded protein: CASSQDGVGDTEAFF.

This clone was counted only a few times. The J gene is TRBJ1-2, the V gene TRBV11-2; no clear D gene. Germline CDR1 and CDR2: SGHAT and FQNNGV. The CDR3 length is 14 residues. Trimming took 0 bases from V and 1 from J, leaving 6 bases between them. For the CDR3, the DNA is TGTGCCAGCAGCTTAGATGCGATTAACTATGGCTACACCTTC. Translating gives CASSLDAINYGYTF.

V and J are TRBV3-1 (or the pseudogene TRBV3-2) and TRBJ2-6; a possible D gene is TRBD1 (5 bases). The CDR3 consists of 18 residues. Trimming took 9 bases from V and 0 from J, leaving 21 bases between them. From germline, CDR1 is LGHDT and CDR2 YNNKEL (reference sequence). Written as DNA, the CDR3 is TGTGCCAGTAACAAGGGCAGGGAAGTTTTCTCTGGGGCCAACGTCCTGACTTTC. It encodes CASNKGREVFSGANVLTF.

The chain combines TRBV9 with TRBJ2-6, with D hard to call. The V gene's germline CDR1 is SGDLS and CDR2 YYNGEE. The CDR3 length is 13 residues. The V gene lost 3 bases and the J gene lost 3 bases, with 4 bases spanning the gap. Written as DNA, the CDR3 is TGTGCCAGCAGCGACAGTGGGGCCAACGTCCTGACTTTC. Translation gives CASSDSGANVLTF. Looking up the rest from reference TRBV9 and TRBJ2-6 gives the full variable domain: DSGVTQTPKHLITATGQRVTLRCSPRSGDLSVYWYQQSLDQGLQFLIQYYNGEERAKGNILERFSAQQFPDLHSELNLSSLELGDSALYFCASSDSGANVLTFGAGSRLTVL.

This clone was detected once. This chain connects TRBV6-2 or TRBV6-3 to TRBJ1-3; D uncertain. The CDR3 contains 14 residues. Trimming removed 2 bases from V and 0 bases from J, with 5 bases in between. From germline, CDR1 is MNHEY and CDR2 SVGEGT. The CDR3 DNA reads TGTGCCAGCAGTTACGGCAACTCTGGAAACACCATATATTTT. Protein: CASSYGNSGNTIYF.

The chain joins TRBV24-1 to TRBJ1-6; D ambiguous. The germline gives CDR1 KGHDR, CDR2 SFDVKD. The CDR3 consists of 14 residues. V was clipped by 9 bases and J by 10 bases, with 18 bases between them. CDR3 sequence (DNA): TGTGCCACCGCACCAGCAGGATCACCATCACCCCTCCACTTT. Its protein product is CATAPAGSPSPLHF.

This chain joins TRBV11-2 and TRBJ2-7, with a tentative D call TRBD1 (6 bases). There are 15 residues in the CDR3. Trimming left V 0 bases short and J 3 bases short, with 12 bases between. Germline CDR1 SGHAT, CDR2 FQNNGV. The CDR3 loop reads CASSLESGALYEQYF. In nucleotides, the CDR3 is TGTGCCAGCAGCTTAGAGTCAGGGGCACTCTACGAGCAGTACTTC.

The chain has TRBV10-2 and TRBJ2-7; weak D call: TRBD1 (6 bases). Trimming shortened V by 2 bases and J by 0 bases, and 14 bases separated the two germline ends. Germline CDR1 and CDR2: WSHSY and SAAADI. The CDR3 sequence is 16 residues long. The CDR3 is CASSERTGSSSYEQYF. The CDR3 DNA sequence: TGCGCCAGCAGTGAGAGAACAGGGTCCAGCTCCTACGAGCAGTACTTC.

As to this clone: An end of the junction differs from the germline gene, which may be a read error. This chain connects TRBV7-7 to TRBJ2-5, with 7 bases that match TRBD1. The CDR3 is 14 amino acids. CDR1 and CDR2 from the germline V gene are SSHAT and FNYEAQ (reference sequence). The CDR3 DNA follows: TGTGCTAGCAGCTCTACAGGGGAAGGCGGGACCCAGTACTTC. It specifies CASSSTGEGGTQYF.

This chain joins TRBV27 and TRBJ1-6; the D is unclear. The CDR3 is 13 amino acids. Germline CDR1 is MNHEY and CDR2 is SMNVEV (reference sequence). V was pared by 3 bases and J by 10 bases, with 10 bases between. In nucleotides, the CDR3 is TGTGCCAGCAGTTTTCTTAGTGAGTCACCCCTCCACTTT. Translated, it gives CASSFLSESPLHF.

V and J are TRBV7-2 and TRBJ2-1, with D tentatively TRBD2 (5 bases). V was cut by 6 bases and J by 5 bases, with 11 bases left in between. This CDR3 comprises 13 residues. The germline gives CDR1 SGHTA, CDR2 FQGNSA. CDR3 bases: TGTGCCAGCAGGTCAACTAGAAACAATGAGCAGTTCTTC. Translated, it gives CASRSTRNNEQFF.

V gene TRBV5-1 combines with J gene TRBJ2-3; possibly TRBD1 for D (5 bases). CDR3 size: 14 residues. CDR1 SGHRS and CDR2 YFSETQ come from the germline V gene. The V end lost 7 bases, the J end lost 0 bases, and 12 bases lay between the germline ends. In DNA form, the CDR3 reads TGCGCCAGCGGGCAGGGCACTAGCACAGATACGCAGTATTTT. This gives the protein CASGQGTSTDTQYF.

The gene calls are TRBV5-1 and TRBJ1-1; 11 bases line up with TRBD1. Losses at the gene ends were 0 bases for V and 9 bases for J; bases not matched to a gene: 1. The germline CDR1 and CDR2 sequences are SGHRS and YFSETQ. The CDR3 spans 13 residues. The CDR3 DNA follows: TGCGCCAGCAGCTTGGGGACAGGGGGCCAAGCTTTCTTT. As protein: CASSLGTGGQAFF. The full variable domain, rest sourced from reference TRBV5-1 and TRBJ1-1, is KAGVTQTPRYLIKTRGQQVTLSCSPISGHRSVSWYQQTPGQGLQFLFEYFSETQRNKGNFPGRFSGRQFSNSRSEMNVSTLELGDSALYLCASSLGTGGQAFFGQGTRLTVV.